A single sample gave rise to the 19 T cell receptor beta chains below, sequenced in a study of control samples from healthy donors and cancer patients. TCRdb keeps only in-frame clones here, not all; method: immunoSEQ multiplex PCR. Here the sample spans 150,000 or so clones, 94% being singletons. Material: blood. The receptors here all came from a woman between 35 and 50 years old in good health.

This clone was picked up one time. The rearrangement uses TRBV12-2 and TRBJ1-1; the table's D call, TRBD1, has no DNA check behind it. TRBV12-2 is tagged as a pseudogene. This CDR3 has 13 residues. The CDR3: CASRMTGSTEAFF. CDR3 sequence (DNA): TGTGCAAGTCGCATGACAGGGTCCACTGAAGCTTTCTTT.

The V and J genes are TRBV4-3 and TRBJ1-4, with 7 bases matching TRBD1. The CDR3 has 16 amino acids. The ends lost 4 bases at V and 4 bases at J; junction bases unmatched: 9. CDR1 is LGHNA, CDR2 YSLEER, per germline. The CDR3, as DNA: TGCGCCAGCAGCCGCGATGGCAGGGGGTTTAATGAAAAACTGTTTTTT. It yields the protein CASSRDGRGFNEKLFF.

This sequence joins TRBV5-6 and TRBJ1-2, with TRBD1 matching 7 bases. The CDR3 contains 16 residues. Per the germline V gene, CDR1 is SGHDT and CDR2 is YYEEEE. Germline trimming cut 4 bases from V and 6 bases from J; bases unmatched to any gene: 15. The CDR3 loop is CASSARKEDRAHGYTF. Here the CDR3 DNA reads TGTGCCAGCAGCGCCCGCAAAGAAGACAGGGCTCATGGCTACACCTTC.

The chain carries TRBV6-5 and TRBJ1-1; the D gene is possibly TRBD1 (5 bases). Trimming took 8 bases from V and 0 from J, leaving 16 bases between them. Germline loops: CDR1 MNHEY, CDR2 SVGAGI. The CDR3 is 15 residues long. Written as DNA, the CDR3 is TGTGCCAGCTCAGCAGGTTGGGGGTTGAACACTGAAGCTTTCTTT. Amino acid sequence: CASSAGWGLNTEAFF.

The chain has TRBV7-8 and TRBJ2-1, with 9 bases that match TRBD2. CDR3 length: 15 amino acids. The junction had 5 bases not matched to a gene; V was cut back by 5 bases and J by 3 bases. CDR1 SGHVS and CDR2 FQNEAQ come from the germline V gene. CDR3 sequence reads: CASSLSGSLYNEQFF. CDR3 bases: TGTGCCAGCAGCCTTAGCGGGAGTCTCTACAATGAGCAGTTCTTC.

The gene calls are TRBV20-1 and TRBJ2-7; 7 bases fit TRBD1. The length of the CDR3 is 15 residues. Germline V gene lookup returns CDR1 DFQATT and CDR2 SNEGSKA (reference sequence). Unmatched junction bases numbered 8, after V lost 3 bases and J lost 0 bases. The CDR3 loop reads CSASFPTGNSYEQYF. CDR3 DNA: TGCAGTGCTAGTTTCCCGACAGGGAACTCCTACGAGCAGTACTTC.

V gene TRBV6-2 or TRBV6-3 combines with J gene TRBJ2-5; D is unclear. The CDR3 totals 11 residues. The germline gives CDR1 MNHEY, CDR2 SVGEGT. V shed 5 bases and J shed 4 bases, with 5 bases lying between them. The CDR3 sequence is CASSQSETQYF. For the CDR3, the DNA is TGTGCCAGCAGTCAGTCAGAGACCCAGTACTTC.

The CDR3 reads CASSNPPDRTEAFF. CDR3 bases: TGTGCCAGCAGTAACCCACCCGATCGCACTGAAGCTTTCTTT. The gene calls are TRBV6-5 and TRBJ1-1; D remains ambiguous. The CDR3 is 14 residues long. Trimming pared 5 bases from V and 4 bases from J, leaving 14 bases between. In germline, CDR1 is MNHEY, CDR2 SVGAGI.

Regarding this clone: Different DNA sequences within this sample yield the same CDR3. This chain connects TRBV5-1 to TRBJ1-1; unclear D gene. Germline values: CDR1 SGHRS, CDR2 YFSETQ. Deletions cut 0 bases from V and 0 bases from J, with 6 bases between. The CDR3 loop spans 14 amino acids. CDR3 DNA: TGCGCCAGCAGCTTGGCGGCAGTGAACACTGAAGCTTTCTTT. This sequence encodes CASSLAAVNTEAFF.

The chain combines TRBV12-3 or TRBV12-4 with TRBJ1-4, with D possibly being TRBD1 (5 bases). The CDR3 length is 12 residues. V gave up 5 bases and J gave up 6 bases, with 7 bases separating them. The CDR3 DNA reads as TGTGCCAGCAGTGGGACGTATGAAAAACTGTTTTTT. Translating it yields CASSGTYEKLFF.

This chain uses TRBV7-2 with TRBJ2-7; D assignment may be TRBD1 or TRBD2 (6 bases each). Trimming took off 2 bases at V and 1 base at J, with 18 bases between the two ends. Per germline, CDR1 SGHTA and CDR2 FQGNSA. This CDR3 has 17 residues. As DNA, the CDR3 is TGTGCCAGCAGCTTAAGTGGGGGGCCAGGGATTTCCTACGAGCAGTACTTC. Its translation is CASSLSGGPGISYEQYF.

This rearrangement joins TRBV6-5 to TRBJ1-1; perhaps TRBD1 as D (5 bases). Trimming took 7 bases from V and 4 from J, leaving 19 bases between them. CDR1 is MNHEY, CDR2 SVGAGI, per germline. The CDR3 sequence is 15 residues long. The CDR3 sequence is CASKIGGRVGTEAFF. The CDR3 nucleotides read TGTGCCAGCAAAATCGGGGGAAGAGTGGGCACTGAAGCTTTCTTT.

The genes are TRBV2 and TRBJ2-1, with D possibly matching TRBD1 (5 bases). CDR1 SNHLY and CDR2 FYNNEI come from the germline V gene. The CDR3 is 14 residues long. Trimming took 3 bases from V and 7 from J, leaving 13 bases between them. CDR3 sequence: CASSDGARVNEQFF. For the CDR3, the DNA is TGTGCCAGCAGTGATGGGGCTCGAGTGAATGAGCAGTTCTTC.

This chain connects TRBV5-4 to TRBJ2-6; D tentatively reads TRBD1 or TRBD2 (5 bases each). The germline V and J ends were trimmed by 0 bases and 1 base, with 8 bases remaining between them. The germline CDR1 and CDR2 sequences are SGHNT and YYREEE (reference sequence). The CDR3 consists of 16 residues. The CDR3 protein is CASSLGGESGANVLTF. CDR3 DNA: TGTGCCAGCAGCTTGGGAGGGGAATCTGGGGCCAACGTCCTGACTTTC.

The genes are TRBV29-1 and TRBJ1-6, with D possibly matching TRBD1 (6 bases). Trimming cost V 6 bases and J 7 bases, with 16 bases left between them. Germline V gene lookup returns CDR1 SQVTM and CDR2 ANQGSEA. CDR3 length: 14 amino acids. CDR3 amino acids: CSVRTAGANSPLHF. The CDR3 nucleotides are TGCAGCGTCAGGACGGCAGGGGCAAATTCACCCCTCCACTTT.

The rearrangement links TRBV6-5 to TRBJ1-1; TRBD1 matches at 9 bases. Germline V gives CDR1 MNHEY, CDR2 SVGAGI. The J segment lost 3 bases and the V segment lost 4 bases, leaving 3 bases of the junction unmatched. The CDR3 has 14 amino acids. CDR3 DNA sequence: TGTGCCAGCAGTTTAGACAGGGGGTACACTGAAGCTTTCTTT. It encodes CASSLDRGYTEAFF.

This clone was picked up one time. The gene calls are TRBV19 and TRBJ2-5; 10 positions match TRBD2. This CDR3 has 15 amino acids. The V gene end was trimmed by 5 bases and the J gene end by 4 bases; junction bases not matched to a gene: 7. CDR1 and CDR2 (germline): LNHDA, SQIVND (reference sequence). CDR3 sequence: CASSVLAGLGETQYF. As DNA, the CDR3 is TGTGCCAGTAGTGTACTAGCGGGGCTGGGAGAGACCCAGTACTTC.

This sequence joins TRBV30 and TRBJ1-1, with D perhaps matching TRBD1 (6 bases). Germline V CDR1 and CDR2: GTSNPN, SVGIG (reference sequence). V was pared by 2 bases and J by 0 bases, with 13 bases between. The CDR3 extends over 15 amino acids. Here the CDR3 reads CAWSPPDSLNTEAFF. Here the CDR3 DNA reads TGTGCCTGGAGTCCTCCGGACAGCTTGAACACTGAAGCTTTCTTT.

The chain carries TRBV18 and TRBJ2-2, with 8 positions matching TRBD1. After removal of 4 bases from V and 1 base from J, the junction contained 11 bases not matched to a gene. This CDR3 comprises 18 residues. CDR1 KGHSH and CDR2 LQKENI come from the germline V gene. This chain's CDR3 is CASSLLGQGKRNTGELFF. CDR3 DNA sequence: TGTGCCAGCTCACTACTAGGACAGGGAAAGCGGAACACCGGGGAGCTGTTTTTT.